The 8 T cell receptor beta chains in this list originate from one sample, sequenced in a study of blood T cell repertoires in COVID-19. The method was immunoSEQ multiplex PCR; TCRdb's version includes in-frame clones alone and lacks a portion of them. The data show under 300,000 clones, 85% seen once. What was sequenced was peripheral blood. These receptors were obtained from a woman aged 60 to 75 with active or convalescent COVID-19.

This chain joins TRBV9 and TRBJ2-7, with 12 bases lining up with TRBD1. The V gene's germline CDR1 is SGDLS and CDR2 YYNGEE. The J segment lost 5 bases and the V segment lost 4 bases, leaving 7 bases of the junction unmatched. There are 15 residues in the CDR3. CDR3 loop: CASSPGTGGAHEQYF. DNA for the CDR3: TGTGCCAGCAGCCCCGGGACAGGGGGCGCCCACGAGCAGTACTTC.

J is TRBJ1-2 and V is TRBV19; TRBD1 might be the D (5 bases). In germline, CDR1 is LNHDA, CDR2 SQIVND (reference sequence). V gave up 3 bases and J gave up 4 bases, with 12 bases separating them. CDR3 length: 14 residues. CDR3: CASSIHWQGYGYTF. In nucleotides, the CDR3 is TGTGCCAGTAGTATTCATTGGCAGGGCTATGGCTACACCTTC.

The V and J genes are TRBV30 and TRBJ1-5; 8 bases line up with TRBD1. Per germline, CDR1 GTSNPN and CDR2 SVGIG (reference sequence). This CDR3 comprises 13 residues. J lost 5 bases, V lost 0 bases, and 0 bases had no gene match. The CDR3 loop reads CAWSVQGDQPQHF. The CDR3 nucleotides read TGTGCCTGGAGTGTACAGGGGGATCAGCCCCAGCATTTT.

The chain is built from TRBV5-1 and TRBJ2-3; 12 bases match TRBD2. This CDR3 comprises 15 residues. V shed 4 bases and J 5 bases; nucleotides not matched to a gene: 5. CDR1 is SGHRS and CDR2 is YFSETQ in the germline V gene. CDR3 coding DNA: TGCGCCAGCAGCCATAGACTAGCGGGAGAAGATACGCAGTATTTT. Its translation: CASSHRLAGEDTQYF.

The J gene is TRBJ2-1, the V gene TRBV9, with 10 bases aligning to TRBD1. The CDR3 consists of 14 residues. J was trimmed by 5 bases and V by 5 bases; bases with no gene match: 4. The germline V gene has CDR1 SGDLS and CDR2 YYNGEE. DNA of the CDR3: TGTGCCAGCAGTTGGACAGGGGGGGACAATGAGCAGTTCTTC. This codes for CASSWTGGDNEQFF.

The CDR3 region is CASSQGQAYEQYF. CDR3 in DNA: TGTGCCAGCAGTCAGGGACAGGCCTACGAGCAGTACTTC. This chain joins TRBV9 and TRBJ2-7; 8 bases line up with TRBD1. Germline CDR1 is SGDLS and CDR2 is YYNGEE. The trim removed 5 bases at V and 2 bases at J, leaving 3 bases unmatched. The CDR3 spans 13 residues.

The rearrangement uses TRBV6-5 and TRBJ2-5; TRBD2 is a possible D gene (6 bases). Per the germline V gene, CDR1 is MNHEY and CDR2 is SVGAGI. CDR3 length equals 14 residues. Between the trimmed V and J ends, which lost 6 bases and 1 base, there was a span of 12 bases. The CDR3: CASRRLGSQETQYF. In DNA form, the CDR3 reads TGTGCCAGCAGGCGACTAGGGTCCCAAGAGACCCAGTACTTC.

The rearrangement joins TRBV9 to TRBJ2-1, with TRBD2 matching 13 bases. Germline V gives CDR1 SGDLS, CDR2 YYNGEE. The V gene end was trimmed by 6 bases and the J gene end by 4 bases; junction bases not matched to a gene: 7. CDR3 length equals 16 residues. The CDR3 DNA reads TGTGCCAGCAATGGGGGACTAGCGGGACAGTACAATGAGCAGTTCTTC. It encodes CASNGGLAGQYNEQFF.